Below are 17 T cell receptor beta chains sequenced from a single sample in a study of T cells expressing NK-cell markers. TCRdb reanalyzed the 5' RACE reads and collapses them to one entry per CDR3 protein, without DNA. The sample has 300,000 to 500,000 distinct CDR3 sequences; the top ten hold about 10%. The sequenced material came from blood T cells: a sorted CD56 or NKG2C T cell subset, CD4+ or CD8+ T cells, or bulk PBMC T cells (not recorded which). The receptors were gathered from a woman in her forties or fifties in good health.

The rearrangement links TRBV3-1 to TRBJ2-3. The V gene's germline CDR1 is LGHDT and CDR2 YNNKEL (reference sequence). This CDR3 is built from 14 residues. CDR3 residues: CASSQVQASDTQYF.

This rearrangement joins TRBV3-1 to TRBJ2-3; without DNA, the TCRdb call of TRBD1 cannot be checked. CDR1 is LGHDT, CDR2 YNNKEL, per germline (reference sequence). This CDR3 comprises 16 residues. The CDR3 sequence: CASSPGTDWSTDTQYF.

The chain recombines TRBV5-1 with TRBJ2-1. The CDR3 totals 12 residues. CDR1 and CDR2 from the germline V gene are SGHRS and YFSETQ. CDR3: CASSWGWLEQFF. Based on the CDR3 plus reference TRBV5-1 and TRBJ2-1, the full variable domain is KAGVTQTPRYLIKTRGQQVTLSCSPISGHRSVSWYQQTPGQGLQFLFEYFSETQRNKGNFPGRFSGRQFSNSRSEMNVSTLELGDSALYLCASSWGWLEQFFGPGTRLTVL.

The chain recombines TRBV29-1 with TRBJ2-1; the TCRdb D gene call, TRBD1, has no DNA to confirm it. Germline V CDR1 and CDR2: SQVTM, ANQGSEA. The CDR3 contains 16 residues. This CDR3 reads CSVRDPSRRTGNEQFF.

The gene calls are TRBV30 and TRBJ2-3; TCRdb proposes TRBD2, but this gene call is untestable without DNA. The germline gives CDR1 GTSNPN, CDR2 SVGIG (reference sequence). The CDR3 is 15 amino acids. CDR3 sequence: CAWSLMAGAPDTQYF. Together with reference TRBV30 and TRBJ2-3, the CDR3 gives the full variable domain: SQTIHQWPATLVQPVGSPLSLECTVEGTSNPNLYWYRQAAGRGLQLLFYSVGIGQISSEVPQNLSASRPQDRQFILSSKKLLLSDSGFYLCAWSLMAGAPDTQYFGPGTRLTVL.

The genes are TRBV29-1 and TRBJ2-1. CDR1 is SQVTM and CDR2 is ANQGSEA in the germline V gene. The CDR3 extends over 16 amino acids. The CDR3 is CSVEDPYDTLYNEQFF.

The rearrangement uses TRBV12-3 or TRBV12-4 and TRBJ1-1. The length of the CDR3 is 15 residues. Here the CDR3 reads CASSLEGSVNTEAFF.

CDR3 protein: CASSLDPIRTSGQETQYF. The chain is built from TRBV5-1 and TRBJ2-5; TCRdb proposes TRBD2, but this gene call is untestable without DNA. Germline values: CDR1 SGHRS, CDR2 YFSETQ. This CDR3 is built from 18 residues.

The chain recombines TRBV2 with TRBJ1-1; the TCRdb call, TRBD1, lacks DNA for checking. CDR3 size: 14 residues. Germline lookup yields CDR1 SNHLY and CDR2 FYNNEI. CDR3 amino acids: CASTLGALNTEAFF.

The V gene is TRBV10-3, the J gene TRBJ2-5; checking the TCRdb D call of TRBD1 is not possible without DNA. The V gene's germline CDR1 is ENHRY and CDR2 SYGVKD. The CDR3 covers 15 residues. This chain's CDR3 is CAIAESGTYQETQYF.

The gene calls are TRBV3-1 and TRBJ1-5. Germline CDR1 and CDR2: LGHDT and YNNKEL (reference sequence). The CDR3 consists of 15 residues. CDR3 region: CASSQDHMSNQPQHF.

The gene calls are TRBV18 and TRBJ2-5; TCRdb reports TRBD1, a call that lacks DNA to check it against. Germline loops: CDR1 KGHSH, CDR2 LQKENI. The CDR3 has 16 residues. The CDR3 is CASSPSIGDPRETQYF.

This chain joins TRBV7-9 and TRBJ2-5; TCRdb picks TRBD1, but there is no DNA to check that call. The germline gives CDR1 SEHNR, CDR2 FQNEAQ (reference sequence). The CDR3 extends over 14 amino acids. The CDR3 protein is CASSPKGGEETQYF.

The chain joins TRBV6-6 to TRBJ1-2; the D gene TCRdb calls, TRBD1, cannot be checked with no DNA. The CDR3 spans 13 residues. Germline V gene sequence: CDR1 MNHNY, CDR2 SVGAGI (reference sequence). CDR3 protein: CASTLTQGYGYTF.

Here the CDR3 reads CASSLDRGSLFF. The V and J genes are TRBV5-6 and TRBJ2-2; there is no DNA to check the TCRdb D call of TRBD1. Germline V gene sequence: CDR1 SGHDT, CDR2 YYEEEE. The length of the CDR3 is 12 residues.

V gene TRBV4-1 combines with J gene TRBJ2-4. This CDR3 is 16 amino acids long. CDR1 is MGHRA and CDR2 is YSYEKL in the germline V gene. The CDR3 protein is CASSPQGNPAKNIQYF.

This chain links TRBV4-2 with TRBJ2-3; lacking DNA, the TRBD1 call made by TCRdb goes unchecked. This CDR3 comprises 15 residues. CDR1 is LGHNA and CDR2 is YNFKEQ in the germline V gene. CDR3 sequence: CASSQDRGQEDTQYF.